A selection of T cell receptor beta chains follows, all from one sample in a study of blood T cells in healthy people across ages. Via MiXCR, TCRdb re-called the 5' RACE reads, giving one row per CDR3 protein. The table shows more than 1,000,000 distinct CDR3 sequences, with approximately 25% occurring only once. The same specimen was also included in a second study, on T cells of mothers and their children.

Sequences were obtained from blood. The receptors shown here come from a girl aged 2-9 years in good health. CDR3s include the opening cysteine and the closing phenylalanine or tryptophan. The D gene is left open where the match is weak. Some rows mark clone size as missing; the rest say once, few, many or name a class of expanded clone.

>TRBV28|NA|NA|TRBJ2-7
CASSPRGVIYEQYF
TGTGCCAGCAGCCCTCGGGGTGTAATCTACGAGCAGTACTTC
>TRBV29-1|NA|few|TRBJ2-3
CSVRDPNFPGDTQYF
TGCAGCGTCCGGGACCCGAATTTTCCGGGGGATACGCAGTATTTT
>TRBV27|NA|NA|TRBJ1-6
CASRKDLVYNSPLHF
TGTGCCAGCAGAAAGGATTTAGTATATAATTCACCCCTCCACTTT
>TRBV6-5|NA|NA|TRBJ1-1
CASSYGAGRSNTEAFF
TGTGCCAGCAGTTACGGGGCGGGCAGATCGAACACTGAAGCTTTCTTT
>TRBV4-2|TRBD2|many|TRBJ2-7
CASSQLAGRYEQYF
TGTGCCAGCAGCCAACTAGCGGGAAGGTACGAGCAGTACTTC
>TRBV20-1|NA|NA|TRBJ2-7
CSAGGGANPYEQYF
TGCAGTGCTGGAGGCGGCGCAAACCCCTACGAGCAGTACTTC
>TRBV7-8|NA|NA|TRBJ1-1
CASTVIRPDSSEAFF
TGTGCCAGCACCGTTATAAGACCGGACAGCTCTGAAGCTTTCTTT
>TRBV6-6|NA|once|TRBJ2-7
CASSYSSSTTYEQYF
TGTGCCAGCAGTTACTCGTCTAGTACGACCTACGAGCAGTACTTC
>TRBV29-1|NA|NA|TRBJ1-1
CSPLRVNGPEAFF
TGCAGCCCCCTGAGGGTCAACGGGCCTGAAGCTTTCTTT
>TRBV6-6|NA|few|TRBJ2-7
CASKYELLYEQYF
TGTGCCAGCAAGTACGAACTCCTATACGAGCAGTACTTC
>TRBV29-1|NA|NA|TRBJ2-5
CSVISGPAETQYF
TGCAGCGTTATAAGCGGACCCGCGGAGACCCAGTACTTC
>TRBV20-1|NA|NA|TRBJ2-2
CSAPGVAGELFF
TGCAGTGCTCCCGGGGTTGCCGGGGAGCTGTTTTTT
>TRBV4-1|NA|NA|TRBJ2-3
CASSQDGGTSTDTQYF
TGCGCCAGCAGCCAAGATGGGGGGACTAGCACAGATACGCAGTATTTT
>TRBV6-5|NA|NA|TRBJ1-1
CASSYSRGTSTEPFF
TGTGCCAGCAGTTACTCGAGGGGGACCTCCACTGAACCTTTCTTT
>TRBV28|TRBD1|few|TRBJ2-5
CASTSKGALSETQYF
TGTGCCAGCACCTCCAAGGGGGCCCTGAGCGAGACCCAGTACTTC
>TRBV9|TRBD2|NA|TRBJ2-2
CASSGDLLAGSNTGELFF
TGTGCCAGCAGCGGAGACCTTCTAGCGGGATCGAACACCGGGGAGCTGTTCTTT
>TRBV20-1|NA|few|TRBJ1-1
CSALRVNTEAFF
TGCAGTGCTCTAAGGGTGAACACTGAAGCTTTCTTT
>TRBV5-8|NA|many|TRBJ2-1
CASGTSYNEQFF
TGTGCCAGCGGGACCTCCTACAATGAGCAGTTCTTC
>TRBV7-6|NA|NA|TRBJ1-4
CASSLAPPDGNEKLFF
TGTGCCAGCAGCTTAGCACCCCCGGACGGGAATGAAAAACTGTTTTTT
>TRBV7-2|NA|few|TRBJ2-7
CASSEYGTSYEQYF
TGTGCCAGCAGCGAATACGGGACATCCTACGAGCAGTACTTC
>TRBV20-1|NA|NA|TRBJ2-3
CSARHTPGPGDTQYF
TGCAGTGCTAGACATACTCCGGGACCCGGAGATACGCAGTATTTT
>TRBV5-1|TRBD2|few|TRBJ2-3
CASTEAGVGTDTQYF
TGCGCCAGCACAGAAGCGGGGGTAGGAACAGATACGCAGTATTTT
>TRBV3-1|NA|NA|TRBJ2-3
CASSPRRGTDTQYF
TGTGCCAGCAGCCCACGGCGGGGCACAGATACGCAGTATTTT
>TRBV3-1|NA|few|TRBJ1-1
CASSRRLIGGNKTTEAFF
TGTGCCAGCAGCCGGCGGTTAATAGGGGGAAACAAAACCACGGAGGCTTTCTTT
>TRBV27|TRBD2|NA|TRBJ2-3
CASSKRLASDTQYF
TGTGCCAGCTCCAAAAGACTAGCCTCTGATACGCAGTATTTT
>TRBV29-1|NA|NA|TRBJ2-7
CSVGAGHDYEQYF
TGCAGCGTTGGAGCGGGACACGACTACGAGCAGTACTTC
>TRBV24-1|TRBD1|NA|TRBJ2-5
CATSDPGTGMETQYF
TGTGCCACCAGTGATCCCGGGACAGGGATGGAGACCCAGTACTTC
>TRBV5-1|NA|few|TRBJ2-1
CASSPQVGDGEQFF
TGCGCCAGCAGCCCCCAGGTGGGGGACGGTGAGCAGTTCTTC
>TRBV28|TRBD2|NA|TRBJ2-7
CAGTQRGGYYEQYF
TGTGCCGGCACCCAGCGGGGGGGGTACTACGAGCAGTACTTC
>TRBV12-3/TRBV12-4|NA|NA|TRBJ1-6
CASSPDPSSYNSPLHF
TGTGCCAGCAGCCCGGATCCTAGCTCCTATAATTCACCCCTCCACTTT
>TRBV5-1|NA|NA|TRBJ1-1
CASSAGGGTKAFF
TGCGCCAGCAGCGCCGGTGGGGGCACTAAAGCTTTCTTT
>TRBV20-1|NA|few|TRBJ2-7
CSAMAGTGIEQYF
TGCAGTGCTATGGCAGGGACGGGCATCGAGCAGTACTTC
>TRBV7-3|TRBD2|few|TRBJ2-5
CASSSGLAPRGTQYF
TGTGCCAGCAGCAGCGGACTAGCGCCGAGGGGGACCCAGTACTTC
>TRBV4-1|TRBD1|NA|TRBJ2-7
CASSTGAAYEQYF
TGCGCCAGCAGCACAGGGGCGGCATACGAGCAGTACTTC
>TRBV19|NA|NA|TRBJ2-1
CASFGSSGLNEQFF
TGTGCCAGCTTCGGGAGTAGCGGCCTCAATGAGCAGTTCTTC
>TRBV5-6|NA|few|TRBJ2-3
CASSSTLRENTDTQYF
TGTGCCAGCAGCTCGACCCTCAGAGAGAATACAGATACGCAGTATTTT
>TRBV18|NA|NA|TRBJ2-1
CASSPAETAYNEQFF
TGTGCCAGCTCACCAGCGGAAACTGCCTACAATGAGCAGTTCTTC
>TRBV7-3|NA|NA|TRBJ2-3
CASSPAPGGDTQYF
TGTGCCAGCAGCCCCGCCCCGGGGGGCGATACGCAGTATTTT
>TRBV27|TRBD2|NA|TRBJ2-7
CARRTSGGEQYF
TGTGCCAGACGGACTAGCGGAGGCGAGCAGTACTTC
>TRBV4-2|TRBD2|NA|TRBJ2-5
CASSQSSERTSGGVLDGRTQYF
TGTGCCAGCAGCCAAAGTTCGGAAAGAACTAGCGGGGGAGTCCTGGATGGCCGGACCCAGTACTTC
>TRBV28|NA|NA|TRBJ2-5
CASSLYPHSEGLQETQYF
TGTGCCAGCAGTTTATATCCCCATTCAGAGGGACTCCAAGAGACCCAGTACTTC
>TRBV29-1|NA|NA|TRBJ1-2
CSVERVEDGYTF
TGCAGCGTTGAGAGGGTAGAGGATGGCTACACCTTC
>TRBV4-2|NA|few|TRBJ1-2
CASSPPWHREGYGYTF
TGTGCCAGCAGCCCCCCTTGGCACCGAGAGGGCTATGGCTACACCTTC
>TRBV4-1|NA|NA|TRBJ2-6
CASKKTFDSGANVLTF
TGCGCCAGCAAGAAGACCTTTGACTCTGGGGCCAACGTCCTGACTTTC
>TRBV7-7|NA|NA|TRBJ2-1
CASSPRRAGTYDEQFF
TGTGCTAGCAGCCCCCGGCGGGCCGGGACCTACGATGAGCAGTTCTTC
>TRBV28|NA|NA|TRBJ1-2
CASSLGEGERSPSTF
TGTGCCAGCAGTTTGGGGGAGGGAGAAAGGAGTCCTAGCACCTTC
>TRBV7-9|NA|few|TRBJ2-6
CASSLGDNSGANVLTF
TGTGCCAGCAGCTTAGGAGACAACTCTGGGGCCAACGTCCTGACTTTC
>TRBV15|NA|NA|TRBJ2-1
CATRLIGGYNEQFF
TGTGCCACCAGGCTCATCGGAGGCTACAATGAGCAGTTCTTC
>TRBV2|NA|NA|TRBJ1-1
CASKGNEAFF
TGTGCCAGCAAAGGAAATGAAGCTTTCTTT
>TRBV28|NA|few|TRBJ1-1
CASSPGEHVEAFF
TGTGCCAGCAGTCCAGGGGAGCATGTTGAAGCTTTCTTT
>TRBV6-2/TRBV6-3|NA|NA|TRBJ1-5
CASSTSSVEAQHF
TGTGCCAGCAGTACCTCGTCGGTGGAGGCCCAGCATTTT
>TRBV9|NA|NA|TRBJ2-2
CASSVEQDTGELFF
TGTGCCAGCAGCGTAGAACAAGACACCGGGGAGCTGTTTTTT
>TRBV6-6|NA|NA|TRBJ2-7
CASSGLAYYEQYF
TGTGCCAGCAGTGGTCTAGCCTACTACGAGCAGTACTTC
>TRBV5-6|NA|few|TRBJ1-2
CASNLRGGGSYGYTF
TGTGCCAGCAACCTACGGGGAGGAGGAAGCTATGGCTACACCTTC
>TRBV3-1|NA|many|TRBJ2-1
CASSQFDTSSYNEQFF
TGTGCCAGCAGCCAATTCGACACAAGCTCCTACAATGAGCAGTTCTTC